These 20 T cell receptor beta chains came from one sample sequenced in a study of shared clonotypes between healthy human individuals. Some clones are missing from TCRdb's copy, which holds only in-frame ones; the method was immunoSEQ multiplex PCR. The sample has nearly 750,000 clones, over 60% seen once. Sequenced sample: memory CD4+ T cells sorted from blood. The subset here: CD45RA-negative fraction. These receptor sequences come from a woman in her twenties or thirties in good health.

V is TRBV19 and J is TRBJ2-2, with D possibly matching TRBD2 (5 bases). Germline loops: CDR1 LNHDA, CDR2 SQIVND (reference sequence). The V end was cut by 8 bases, the J end by 0 bases, with 19 bases between. The CDR3 is 17 amino acids. The CDR3 region is CASFDFGVSPNTGELFF. CDR3 in DNA: TGTGCCAGTTTTGATTTCGGGGTCAGCCCGAACACCGGGGAGCTGTTTTTT.

The chain uses TRBV5-4 and TRBJ2-5; 9 nucleotides align to TRBD2. V gave up 0 bases and J gave up 5 bases; unmatched junction bases: 11. The CDR3 consists of 17 residues. Germline V gene sequence: CDR1 SGHNT, CDR2 YYREEE (reference sequence). This chain's CDR3 is CASSLEAGGLEGETQYF. The CDR3 DNA follows: TGTGCCAGCAGCTTGGAGGCGGGAGGGCTCGAAGGGGAGACCCAGTACTTC.

This clone was seen more than once but under ten times. This chain joins TRBV18 and TRBJ2-7, with D hard to call. Germline assignment: CDR1 KGHSH and CDR2 LQKENI. Trimming shortened V by 5 bases and J by 7 bases, and 12 bases separated the two germline ends. CDR3 length equals 12 residues. This CDR3 is CASSVIVDEQYF. The DNA for the CDR3 is TGTGCCAGCTCAGTGATTGTTGATGAGCAGTACTTC. The full variable domain, completed using reference TRBV18 and TRBJ2-7, is NAGVMQNPRHLVRRRGQEARLRCSPMKGHSHVYWYRQLPEEGLKFMVYLQKENIIDESGMPKERFSAEFPKEGPSILRIQQVVRGDSAAYFCASSVIVDEQYFGPGTRLTVT.

This clone turned up a few times. The chain employs TRBV5-1 and TRBJ2-3; 8 positions agree with TRBD1. The CDR3 loop spans 15 amino acids. After removal of 3 bases from V and 4 bases from J, the junction contained 7 bases not matched to a gene. CDR1 is SGHRS and CDR2 is YFSETQ in the germline V gene. For the CDR3, the DNA is TGCGCCAGCAGCTCAGGGGGCCTAGACCCAGATACGCAGTATTTT. Translated, it gives CASSSGGLDPDTQYF.

The chain has TRBV18 and TRBJ2-5, with a weak D call TRBD1 (5 bases). Trimming took off 3 bases at V and 2 bases at J, with 7 bases between the two ends. The germline gives CDR1 KGHSH, CDR2 LQKENI. CDR3 size: 13 residues. The DNA for the CDR3 is TGTGCCAGCTCACCGAACAGGCAAGAGACCCAGTACTTC. Translation: CASSPNRQETQYF.

V is TRBV18 and J is TRBJ1-1; 8 nucleotides match TRBD1. The CDR3 contains 17 residues. Germline V gene data show CDR1 as KGHSH and CDR2 as LQKENI. V was clipped by 2 bases and J by 6 bases; unmatched bases: 14. The DNA for the CDR3 is TGTGCCAGCTCACCAAAGGTCTTGACAGGGGCCCTACCTGAAGCTTTCTTT. Amino acids: CASSPKVLTGALPEAFF.

The chain has TRBV10-3 and TRBJ2-1; 7 bases align to TRBD1. V was clipped by 2 bases and J by 4 bases; unmatched bases: 8. Germline lookup yields CDR1 ENHRY and CDR2 SYGVKD. CDR3 size: 16 residues. The CDR3 DNA is TGTGCCATCAGTGAGCAGGGGACAGACAATTACAATGAGCAGTTCTTC. It translates to CAISEQGTDNYNEQFF.

The table lists this clone with a few counts. The chain carries TRBV6-1 and TRBJ2-2; D is unresolved. From germline, CDR1 is MNHNS and CDR2 SASEGT. V dropped 9 bases and J dropped 5 bases, with 13 bases sitting between them. The CDR3 sequence is 13 residues long. CDR3 region: CASALSATGELFF. CDR3 DNA: TGTGCCAGTGCCCTATCTGCGACCGGGGAGCTGTTTTTT.

This clone was picked up one time. The genes are TRBV5-1 and TRBJ2-7; maybe TRBD2 (5 bases). Between the trimmed V and J ends, which lost 0 bases and 2 bases, there was a span of 18 bases. The CDR3 length is 17 residues. Germline loops: CDR1 SGHRS, CDR2 YFSETQ. The CDR3 DNA sequence: TGCGCCAGCAGCTTGGGCCTAGCCGCTTCTAGTCCCTACGAGCAGTACTTC. This gives the protein CASSLGLAASSPYEQYF.

This clone showed up just a few times. This chain uses TRBV11-2 with TRBJ2-2, with D unclear. The CDR3 contains 15 residues. The V gene lost 1 base and the J gene lost 6 bases, with 12 bases spanning the gap. CDR1 and CDR2 (germline): SGHAT, FQNNGV. The CDR3 reads CASSLGPSSAGELFF. For the CDR3, the DNA is TGTGCCAGCAGCTTAGGACCCTCGTCCGCCGGGGAGCTGTTTTTT.

This rearrangement joins TRBV6-1 to TRBJ1-5; 10 bases are shared with TRBD1. The ends lost 6 bases at V and 7 bases at J; junction bases unmatched: 3. Per the germline V gene, CDR1 is MNHNS and CDR2 is SASEGT. The CDR3 has 13 residues. DNA for the CDR3: TGTGCCAGCAGCGACAGGGGGCACCAGCCCCAGCATTTT. Translating gives CASSDRGHQPQHF.

This clone was recorded a few times. The J gene is TRBJ2-7, the V gene TRBV11-2; 13 bases align to TRBD2. The J segment lost 5 bases and the V segment lost 4 bases, leaving 14 bases of the junction unmatched. Germline values: CDR1 SGHAT, CDR2 FQNNGV. The length of the CDR3 is 18 residues. CDR3 in amino acids: CASSSALGLAGSGHEQYF. The CDR3 bases are TGTGCCAGCAGCTCCGCCCTGGGACTAGCGGGGAGTGGCCACGAGCAGTACTTC.

The chain links TRBV7-9 to TRBJ1-1; tentatively, D is TRBD1 (5 bases). Germline V gives CDR1 SEHNR, CDR2 FQNEAQ (reference sequence). This CDR3 comprises 13 residues. The V and J ends lost 2 bases and 6 bases respectively, with 10 bases between them. The CDR3 region is CASSLSGESEAFF. The CDR3 bases are TGTGCCAGCAGCTTATCGGGGGAATCTGAAGCTTTCTTT.

The rearrangement joins TRBV7-9 to TRBJ2-3, with D possibly TRBD2 on 5 matching bases. CDR1 and CDR2 (germline): SEHNR, FQNEAQ (reference sequence). The CDR3 sequence is 17 residues long. V lost 0 bases and J lost 1, with 14 bases in between. As DNA, the CDR3 is TGTGCCAGCAGCTTAGCGCGGGCTACCACTGGCACAGATACGCAGTATTTT. Amino acid sequence: CASSLARATTGTDTQYF.

The chain has TRBV9 and TRBJ1-1; no clear D gene. This CDR3 region has 15 residues. The V gene's germline CDR1 is SGDLS and CDR2 YYNGEE. The germline V and J ends were trimmed by 0 bases and 0 bases, with 9 bases remaining between them. In nucleotides, the CDR3 is TGTGCCAGCAGCGTAGGCGCGACCATGAACACTGAAGCTTTCTTT. Encoded protein: CASSVGATMNTEAFF.

The chain uses TRBV27 and TRBJ1-2; D is perhaps TRBD1 (6 bases). The germline V gene encodes CDR1 MNHEY and CDR2 SMNVEV (reference sequence). CDR3 length equals 16 residues. Trimming removed 7 bases from V and 4 bases from J, with 22 bases in between. The CDR3 nucleotides read TGTGCCAGCAAACCGGGGGGGCCGGGGGATGTCTATGGCTACACCTTC. It specifies CASKPGGPGDVYGYTF.

J is TRBJ2-7 and V is TRBV7-6; D not resolved. Per the germline V gene, CDR1 is SGHVS and CDR2 is FNYEAQ. This CDR3 contains 15 residues. Trimming took off 5 bases at V and 3 bases at J, with 17 bases between the two ends. This CDR3 is CASSTPGIGLYEQYF. CDR3 DNA sequence: TGTGCCAGCAGCACACCGGGCATCGGGCTCTACGAGCAGTACTTC. Full variable domain (remainder filled in from reference TRBV7-6 and TRBJ2-7): GAGVSQSPRYKVTKRGQDVALRCDPISGHVSLYWYRQALGQGPEFLTYFNYEAQQDKSGLPNDRFSAERPEGSISTLTIQRTEQRDSAMYRCASSTPGIGLYEQYFGPGTRLTVT.

The sample holds many counts of this clone. The chain links TRBV4-1 to TRBJ1-5; D call uncertain. Germline CDR1 MGHRA, CDR2 YSYEKL. The CDR3 contains 14 residues. Trimming left V 0 bases short and J 3 bases short, with 6 bases between. This CDR3 is CASSQDTNNQPQHF. CDR3 DNA sequence: TGCGCCAGCAGCCAAGACACGAACAATCAGCCCCAGCATTTT.

The chain uses TRBV27 and TRBJ1-2, with a possible D match to TRBD1 (5 bases). CDR1 and CDR2 from the germline V gene are MNHEY and SMNVEV (reference sequence). The CDR3 sequence is 13 residues long. Trimming removed 5 bases at V and 8 bases at J, with 15 bases between. The CDR3 DNA sequence: TGTGCCAGCAGTCCCGGGACTTCGTGGGGCTACACCTTC. Its translation is CASSPGTSWGYTF.

This clone came up once. CDR3 DNA sequence: TGTGCCAGCAGCGCGGCTGGACAGGGGGCGCCCCAAGCTTTCTTT. This translates into CASSAAGQGAPQAFF. This sequence joins TRBV9 and TRBJ1-1; 11 positions match TRBD1. CDR1 is SGDLS, CDR2 YYNGEE, per germline. V lost 3 bases and J lost 9; bases outside the gene matches: 10. CDR3 length: 15 residues.